What follows is one TCR beta chain and its context. The junction departs from germline at one end; a sequencing error may be responsible. The germline CDR1 and CDR2 sequences are SGHAT and FQNNGV. The CDR3 contains 15 residues. These data originate in a study of blood T cell repertoires in COVID-19. Study context: T cells, B-cell-depleted T cells, or PBMCs provided the cDNA or gDNA that served as material.

In the original analysis: Researchers report that nucleated cell counts were estimated from reference gene primer amplification. Here immunoSEQ multiplex PCR was the method, and the copy in TCRdb shows in-frame clones only, minus some. The DNA gave D and trimming, while V, J and clone size come from that table. The sample has about 220,000 clones; 82% are singletons. In assigning cohorts, the study relied on participant-reported clinical history. Two negative PCRs, clearance, or symptom resolution were required of recovered Cohort 3 donors. Sequenced material: PBMCs or T cells enriched from blood (not recorded which). The chain couples TRBV11-2 to TRBJ2-3; D gene unclear. This sequence was found in a woman aged 60 to 75 who had recovered from COVID-19. The DNA of the CDR3 is TGTGCCAGCAGCCTAGACCCTCGTCCCGTGGATACGCAGTATTTT. This codes for CASSLDPRPVDTQYF.